This TCR beta chain was captured by sequencing in a study of preoperative IRX-2 immunotherapy in early breast cancer. The repertoire was sequenced with immunoSEQ multiplex PCR; TCRdb's copy has only in-frame clones and lacks some. Of 34,000 or so clones listed, 90% to 95% are singletons. As to treatment: preoperative locoregional IRX-2 cytokine immunotherapy. Preoperative locoregional IRX-2 cytokine immunotherapy was tested in the phase Ib source study. This receptor was taken from a human donor with breast cancer. This specimen was taken from a patient treated with IRX-2 immunotherapy.

Written as DNA, the CDR3 is TGTGCCAGCAGCTTGGAACCGGAGGGGAACTACGAGCAGTACTTC. The encoded protein is CASSLEPEGNYEQYF. This chain links TRBV5-4 with TRBJ2-7, with a weak D call TRBD2 (6 bases). Per the germline V gene, CDR1 is SGHNT and CDR2 is YYREEE (reference sequence). The CDR3 sequence is 15 residues long. Between the trimmed V and J ends, which lost 0 bases and 3 bases, there was a span of 13 bases.